The next 5 T cell receptor beta chains were all read from a single sample in a study of T cell responses to AZD1222 COVID-19 vaccine. The repertoire was sequenced with immunoSEQ multiplex PCR; TCRdb's copy has only in-frame clones and lacks some. The table lists roughly 140,000 clones, about 91% of them singletons, with roughly 3.5% in the top ten. This specimen consisted of peripheral blood, obtained on day 0 of MenACWY control vaccination. These receptors were taken from an adult in good health.

The V gene is TRBV12-5, the J gene TRBJ1-5; maybe TRBD1 (5 bases). With 6 bases removed from V and 0 bases from J, the gap between germline ends came to 9 bases. The CDR3 totals 14 residues. The germline CDR1 and CDR2 sequences are LGHNT and FRNRAP. Written as DNA, the CDR3 is TGTGCTAGTGGCACAGGTTATAGCAATCAGCCCCAGCATTTT. The encoded protein is CASGTGYSNQPQHF.

This chain connects TRBV5-3 to TRBJ1-1; D unclear. TRBV5-3 is an ORF; its function is uncertain. This CDR3 region has 17 residues. The V end was cut by 0 bases, the J end by 0 bases, with 15 bases between. This CDR3 is CARSLVVRGRLNTEAFF. CDR3 DNA: TGTGCCAGAAGCTTGGTGGTCCGGGGTAGATTGAACACTGAAGCTTTCTTT.

The chain uses TRBV11-3 and TRBJ2-1; 9 bases agree with TRBD2. The J segment lost 7 bases and the V segment lost 6 bases, leaving 19 bases of the junction unmatched. Germline V gives CDR1 SGHNT, CDR2 YENEEA. This CDR3 is built from 18 residues. The CDR3 DNA is TGTGCCAGCAGTCCCGACCGGGCTAGCGGGGATCCGGGGAATGAGCAGTTCTTC. Protein: CASSPDRASGDPGNEQFF.

This rearrangement joins TRBV19 to TRBJ1-5, with 9 bases matching TRBD1. CDR1 is LNHDA, CDR2 SQIVND, per germline (reference sequence). The CDR3 sequence is 13 residues long. The junction had 1 base not matched to a gene; V was cut back by 5 bases and J by 5 bases. The DNA for the CDR3 is TGTGCCAGTAGTCGGGACAGGGATCAGCCCCAGCATTTT. Translated: CASSRDRDQPQHF.

In its sample, this clone was seen once. Other DNA sequences in the sample encode the same CDR3. V is TRBV7-9 and J is TRBJ1-1; tentative D call: TRBD1 (5 bases). The length of the CDR3 is 13 residues. Germline V gene lookup returns CDR1 SEHNR and CDR2 FQNEAQ (reference sequence). V lost 6 bases to trimming and J lost 1 base, with 9 bases between them. The CDR3 DNA follows: TGTGCCAGCAGTTCCGACAGGAACACTGAAGCTTTCTTT. Its translation: CASSSDRNTEAFF. Filled out from reference TRBV7-9 and TRBJ1-1, the complete variable domain reads DTGVSQNPRHKITKRGQNVTFRCDPISEHNRLYWYRQTLGQGPEFLTYFQNEAQLEKSRLLSDRFSAERPKGSFSTLEIQRTEQGDSAMYLCASSSDRNTEAFFGQGTRLTVV.